The TCR beta chain under discussion was sequenced for a study of cytomegalovirus exposure and HLA in healthy donors. Study-level results: Three chains linked to CMV were shown in vitro to be specific for CMV antigens.

The CDR3 extends over 17 residues, inclusive of both ends. Germline values: CDR1 SGHRS, CDR2 YFSETQ. For this clone: The target antigen is unknown. No DNA is shown, since the ends of the CDR3 on it are uncertain; the CDR3 is the one TCRdb lists.

60 Vbeta and 13 Jbeta primers were used in PCR. TCRdb's table, derived via immunoSEQ multiplex PCR, lists solely in-frame clones and lacks some. The table lists about 93,000 clones, about 66% of them singletons, with about 6% in the top ten. The sequenced material came from PBMCs. The rearrangement uses TRBV5-1 and TRBJ2-2; TRBD2, the D gene given by the table, was not confirmed from the DNA. The receptor's source is a boy younger than 18 in good health and CMV-seropositive. The CDR3 sequence is CASTSGSGGRKTGELFF.